Presented here are 4 T cell receptor beta chains from one specimen sequenced in a study of CD8 T cells in Susac syndrome. Random hexamers primed reverse transcription of about 0.5 to 1 ug RNA. MiXCR, run by TCRdb on the immunoSEQ multiplex PCR reads, gives a single entry per CDR3 protein. The top ten hold 0.13% to 0.15% of the sample, which has over 95,000 distinct CDR3 sequences, 92% seen once. The sample comprised CD4+ T cells from PBMCs. Source of these receptors: a human donor in good health.

The J gene is TRBJ2-2, the V gene TRBV5-6; TRBD1 agrees at 11 bases. The germline V gene encodes CDR1 SGHDT and CDR2 YYEEEE. V was pared by 4 bases and J by 5 bases, with 4 bases of the junction left unmatched. This CDR3 comprises 15 residues. This chain's CDR3 is CASSADRGRTGELFF. The CDR3 DNA reads as TGTGCCAGCAGCGCGGACAGGGGGCGAACCGGGGAGCTGTTTTTT.

The chain recombines TRBV19 with TRBJ2-7, with 8 bases lining up with TRBD1. Germline CDR1 and CDR2: LNHDA and SQIVND (reference sequence). The CDR3 sequence is 12 residues long. V lost 8 bases to trimming and J lost 4 bases; unmatched junction nucleotides: 4. In DNA form, the CDR3 reads TGTGCCAGTGAGGACAGGGAGTACGAGCAGTACTTC. It yields the protein CASEDREYEQYF.

The chain has TRBV20-1 and TRBJ2-7; no clear D gene. The CDR3 runs 15 residues. Germline-derived CDR1 and CDR2 are DFQATT and SNEGSKA (reference sequence). Trimming stripped 4 bases from V and 2 bases from J, with 18 bases between. The CDR3 DNA sequence: TGCAGTGCTAAGAAAGGCAGGACGCTAACCTACGAGCAGTACTTC. Amino acid sequence: CSAKKGRTLTYEQYF.

The chain carries TRBV4-2 and TRBJ2-3, with no clear D. Between the trimmed V and J ends, which lost 0 bases and 2 bases, there was a span of 12 bases. This CDR3 region has 16 residues. Looked up from germline, CDR1 is LGHNA and CDR2 is YNFKEQ. The CDR3 bases are TGTGCCAGCAGCCAAGATATGGCAGCATCCACAGATACGCAGTATTTT. This codes for CASSQDMAASTDTQYF.